A selection of T cell receptor beta chains follows, all from one sample in a study of blood T cell repertoires in COVID-19. Method: immunoSEQ multiplex PCR; TCRdb's copy keeps in-frame clones and lacks some. The table lists 200,000 or so clones, about 85% of them singletons. The sample taken for sequencing was PBMCs or T cells enriched from blood (not recorded which). Every receptor here comes from a woman in her twenties or thirties who had recovered from COVID-19. CDR3s leave out the opening cysteine and the closing phenylalanine or tryptophan.

V: TRBV12-3/TRBV12-4; J: TRBJ1-2; CDR3: ASSLQGNYGYT
V: TRBV5-6; J: TRBJ1-5; CDR3: ASSLTAESANQPQH
V: TRBV29-1; J: TRBJ1-2; CDR3: SALSGTGNGYT
V: TRBV29-1; J: TRBJ1-2; CDR3: SVAQGAANGYT
V: TRBV6-5; J: TRBJ1-3; CDR3: ASRPDRSGNTIY
V: TRBV14; J: TRBJ2-5; CDR3: ASSQLGQFGETQY
V: TRBV5-5; J: TRBJ1-1; CDR3: ASSFGQWNTEAF
V: TRBV6-2/TRBV6-3; J: TRBJ2-5; CDR3: ASSYGGGRGRETQY
V: TRBV5-1; J: TRBJ2-1; CDR3: ASSTRDNEQF
V: TRBV9; J: TRBJ2-7; CDR3: ASSVGKQGWTYEQY
V: TRBV10-3; J: TRBJ1-1; CDR3: AISSDSKAF
V: TRBV9; J: TRBJ1-2; CDR3: ASSVGRGGVYGYT
V: TRBV7-2; J: TRBJ2-3; CDR3: ASSLLGQAIDTQY
V: TRBV9; J: TRBJ2-3; CDR3: ASSVGSLGGGSDTQY
V: TRBV7-3; J: TRBJ2-1; CDR3: ASSIIGGGDEQF
V: TRBV27; J: TRBJ2-2; CDR3: ASSLLGTYNTGELF
V: TRBV3-1/TRBV3-2; J: TRBJ2-4; CDR3: ASSSSGGAPLQY
V: TRBV29-1; J: TRBJ1-1; CDR3: SVGLQGSEAF
V: TRBV19; J: TRBJ2-7; CDR3: ASSPGLVLSYEQY
V: TRBV5-1; J: TRBJ2-2; CDR3: ASSLGGDPTGELF
V: TRBV10-3; J: TRBJ1-1; CDR3: AIKVDRFAEAF
V: TRBV4-3; J: TRBJ1-6; CDR3: ASSPSRGGDSPLH
V: TRBV12-3/TRBV12-4; J: TRBJ1-2; CDR3: ASSGDTNYGYT
V: TRBV5-6; J: TRBJ1-1; CDR3: ASSLVSGTGGTEAF
V: TRBV7-2; J: TRBJ1-5; CDR3: ASSLRQGGQPQH
V: TRBV3-1/TRBV3-2; J: TRBJ2-3; CDR3: ASSQDAMRIGGNRSLTSTDTQY
V: TRBV18; J: TRBJ1-3; CDR3: ASSPNPQGSSGNTIY
V: TRBV11-2; J: TRBJ1-6; CDR3: ASSLRGRSYNSPLH
V: TRBV6-1; J: TRBJ1-2; CDR3: ASSESGARGYT